The entry that follows covers one TCR beta chain sequence. The junction departs from the called germline gene at one end, perhaps through a read error. With iRepertoire HTBI primers and Arm-PCR of CDR3 regions, TCR beta libraries were built. TCRdb reanalysed the multiplex PCR reads using MiXCR and keeps one entry per CDR3 protein. Among 650,000 to 850,000 distinct CDR3 sequences listed, 30% were seen once. The data stem from a study of regulatory T cells in long-lasting Graves disease. As to time point: persistent/refractory GD, antithyroid drugs over 5 years with positive TRAb. PBMCs were the source of the RNA used for TCR sequencing. Graves' disease diagnosis used American Thyroid Association guidelines. The peripheral blood volume drawn was about 9 milliliters, and it was collected into EDTA tubes. This CDR3 has 16 residues.

The sequences come from peripheral blood mononuclear cells (PBMCs), collected when the disease was refractory, from a patient treated with antithyroid drugs. This chain connects TRBV12-3 or TRBV12-4 to TRBJ2-6, with D perhaps TRBD2 (6 bases). This TCR derives from a female donor with Graves disease. CDR3 sequence (DNA): TGTGCCAGCAAACCTATTGGGGGGTCCCGGGCCAACGCCCTGACTTTC. Amino acid sequence: CASKPIGGSRANALTF.